These 8 T cell receptor beta chains were all obtained from the same sample, sequenced in a study of blood T cell repertoires in COVID-19. The method was immunoSEQ multiplex PCR; TCRdb's version includes in-frame clones alone and lacks a portion of them. The sample has 250,000 or so clones; roughly 90% are singletons. What was sequenced was peripheral blood. Every receptor here comes from a man aged 25-40 years with active or convalescent COVID-19.

This chain uses TRBV14 with TRBJ2-1; 8 bases map to TRBD2. CDR1 and CDR2 (germline): SGHDN, FVKESK. The CDR3 consists of 14 residues. V lost 4 bases and J lost 6; bases outside the gene matches: 5. Here the CDR3 DNA reads TGTGCCAGCAGCCTGGAGCGGGGGATCAATGAGCAGTTCTTC. This translates into CASSLERGINEQFF. The full variable domain, in which reference TRBV14 and TRBJ2-1 provide the parts outside the CDR3, is EAGVTQFPSHSVIEKGQTVTLRCDPISGHDNLYWYRRVMGKEIKFLLHFVKESKQDESGMPNNRFLAERTGGTYSTLKVQPAELEDSGVYFCASSLERGINEQFFGPGTRLTVL.

The V call is TRBV5-4, the J call TRBJ2-2, with 11 bases aligning to TRBD2. Germline CDR1 is SGHNT and CDR2 is YYREEE (reference sequence). The length of the CDR3 is 19 residues. The trim removed 4 bases at V and 0 bases at J, leaving 11 bases unmatched. CDR3 coding DNA: TGTGCCAGCAGCGGACATAGCGGGGGGGATCCCCCGAACACCGGGGAGCTGTTTTTT. Residues: CASSGHSGGDPPNTGELFF.

DNA of the CDR3: TGTGCCAGCAGCCCGGTCGGAGTATACGAGCAGTACTTC. This encodes CASSPVGVYEQYF. The V gene is TRBV7-9, the J gene TRBJ2-7; no definite D call. The CDR3 covers 13 residues. CDR1 and CDR2 (germline): SEHNR, FQNEAQ (reference sequence). Trimming cost V 5 bases and J 4 bases, with 12 bases left between them.

The V and J genes are TRBV6-5 and TRBJ2-2; 7 bases are a match to TRBD1. V lost 3 bases and J lost 4; bases outside the gene matches: 5. The CDR3 is 15 amino acids. The germline V gene has CDR1 MNHEY and CDR2 SVGAGI. CDR3 in DNA: TGTGCCAGCAGTTATGGGACAGTTGGCACCGGGGAGCTGTTTTTT. It specifies CASSYGTVGTGELFF.

This rearrangement joins TRBV6-5 to TRBJ2-7, with D tentatively TRBD1 (7 bases). V gave up 6 bases and J gave up 4 bases, with 10 bases separating them. The CDR3 extends over 12 amino acids. CDR1 and CDR2 from the germline V gene are MNHEY and SVGAGI. DNA for the CDR3: TGTGCCAGCAGCGGGGGACAGTACGAGCAGTACTTC. Protein sequence: CASSGGQYEQYF.

This chain uses TRBV11-2 with TRBJ2-1; 8 bases line up with TRBD2. V shed 6 bases and J 9 bases; nucleotides not matched to a gene: 13. This CDR3 has 15 amino acids. The germline CDR1 and CDR2 sequences are SGHAT and FQNNGV. CDR3 in amino acids: CASSPLSGGAAEQFF. Here the CDR3 DNA reads TGTGCCAGCAGTCCCCTCTCGGGGGGGGCCGCTGAGCAGTTCTTC.

The gene calls are TRBV3-1 (or the pseudogene TRBV3-2) and TRBJ2-4; 10 bases agree with TRBD2. Trimming removed 0 bases from V and 7 bases from J; junction bases left unmatched: 6. The germline gives CDR1 LGHDT, CDR2 YNNKEL (reference sequence). This CDR3 has 16 amino acids. As DNA, the CDR3 is TGTGCCAGCAGCCAAGATTTGCTAGCGGGGGCTAACATTCAGTACTTC. The encoded protein is CASSQDLLAGANIQYF.

The chain couples TRBV5-4 to TRBJ2-1; TRBD2 matches at 9 bases. The germline V gene encodes CDR1 SGHNT and CDR2 YYREEE (reference sequence). The CDR3 totals 15 residues. Trimming took 4 bases from V and 4 from J; bases not matched to a gene: 6. The CDR3 spells CASSASGGPYNEQFF. Written as DNA, the CDR3 is TGTGCCAGCAGCGCGAGCGGGGGGCCTTACAATGAGCAGTTCTTC.